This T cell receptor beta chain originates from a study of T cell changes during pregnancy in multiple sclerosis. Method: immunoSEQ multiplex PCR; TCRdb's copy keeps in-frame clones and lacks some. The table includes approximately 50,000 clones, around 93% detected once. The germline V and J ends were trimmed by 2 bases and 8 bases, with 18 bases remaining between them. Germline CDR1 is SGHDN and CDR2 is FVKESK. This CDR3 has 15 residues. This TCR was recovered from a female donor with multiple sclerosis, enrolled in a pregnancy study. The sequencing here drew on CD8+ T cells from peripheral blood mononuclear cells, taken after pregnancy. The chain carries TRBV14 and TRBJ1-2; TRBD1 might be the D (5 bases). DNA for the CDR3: TGTGCCAGCAGCCAACAGGGCCATAGGCCGAAAGGCTACACCTTC. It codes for CASSQQGHRPKGYTF.